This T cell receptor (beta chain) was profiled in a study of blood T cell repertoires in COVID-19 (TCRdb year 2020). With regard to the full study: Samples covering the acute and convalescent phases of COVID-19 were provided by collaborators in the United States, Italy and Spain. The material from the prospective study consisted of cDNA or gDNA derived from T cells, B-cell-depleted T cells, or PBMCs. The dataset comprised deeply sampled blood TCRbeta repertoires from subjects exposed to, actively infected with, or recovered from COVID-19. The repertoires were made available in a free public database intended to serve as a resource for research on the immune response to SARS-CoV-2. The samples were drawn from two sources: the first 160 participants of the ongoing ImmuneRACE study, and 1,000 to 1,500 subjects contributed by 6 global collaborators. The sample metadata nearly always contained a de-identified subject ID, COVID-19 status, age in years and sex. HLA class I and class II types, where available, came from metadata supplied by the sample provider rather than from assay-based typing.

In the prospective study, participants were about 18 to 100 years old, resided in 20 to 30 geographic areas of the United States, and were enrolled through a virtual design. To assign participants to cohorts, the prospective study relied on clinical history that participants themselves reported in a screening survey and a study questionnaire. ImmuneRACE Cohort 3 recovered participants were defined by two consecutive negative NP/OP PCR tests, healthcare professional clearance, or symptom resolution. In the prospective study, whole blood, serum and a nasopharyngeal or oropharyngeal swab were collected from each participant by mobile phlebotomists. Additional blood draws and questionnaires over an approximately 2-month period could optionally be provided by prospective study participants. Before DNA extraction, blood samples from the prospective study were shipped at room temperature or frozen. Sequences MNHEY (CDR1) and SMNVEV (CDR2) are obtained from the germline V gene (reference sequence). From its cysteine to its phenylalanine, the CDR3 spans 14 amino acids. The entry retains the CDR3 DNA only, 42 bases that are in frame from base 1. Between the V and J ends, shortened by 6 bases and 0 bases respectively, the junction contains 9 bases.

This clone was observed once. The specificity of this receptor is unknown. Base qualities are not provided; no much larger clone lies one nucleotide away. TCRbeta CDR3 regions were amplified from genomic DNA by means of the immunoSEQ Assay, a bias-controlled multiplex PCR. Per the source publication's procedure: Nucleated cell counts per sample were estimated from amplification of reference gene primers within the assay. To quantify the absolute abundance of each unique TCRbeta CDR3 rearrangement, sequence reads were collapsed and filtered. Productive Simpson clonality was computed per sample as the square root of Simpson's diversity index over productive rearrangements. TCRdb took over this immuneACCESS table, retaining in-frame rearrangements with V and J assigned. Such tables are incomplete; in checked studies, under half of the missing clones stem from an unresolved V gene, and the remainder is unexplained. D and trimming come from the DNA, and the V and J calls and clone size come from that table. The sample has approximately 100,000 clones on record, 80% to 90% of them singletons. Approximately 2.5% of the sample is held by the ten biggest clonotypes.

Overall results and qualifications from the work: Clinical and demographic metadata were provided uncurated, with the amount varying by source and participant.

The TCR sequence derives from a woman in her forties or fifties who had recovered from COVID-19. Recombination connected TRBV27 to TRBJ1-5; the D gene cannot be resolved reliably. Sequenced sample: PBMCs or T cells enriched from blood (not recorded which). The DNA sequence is TGTGCCAGCAGCTCCGGTTATAGCAATCAGCCCCAGCATTTT. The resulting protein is CASSSGYSNQPQHF.